This T cell receptor beta chain was captured in a study of cytomegalovirus exposure and HLA in healthy donors. General study points: There were a few CMV-associated chains whose specificity for CMV antigens was confirmed in vitro. The study put 150 to 200 TCR beta chains on its list as cytomegalovirus-associated.

Separate from the roughly 630-subject first cohort was the approximately 120-subject validation cohort, to which the donors belonged. With respect to this clone: No antigen is known for it.

Trimming removed 5 bases at V and 0 bases at J, with 14 bases between. Germline CDR1 SGHAT, CDR2 FQNNGV. The CDR3 totals 15 residues. Only in-frame clones appear in the TCRdb table, and some are missing; sequencing was by immunoSEQ multiplex PCR. The sample records about 56,000 clones, approximately 92% being singletons. The genes are TRBV11-2 and TRBJ2-7, with D tentatively TRBD2 (6 bases). The sample comprised PBMCs. The sequence was obtained from a man younger than 30 in good health and CMV-seronegative. The DNA of the CDR3 is TGTGCCAGCAGCCGCCGGGACTGGGGCTCCTACGAGCAGTACTTC. Protein: CASSRRDWGSYEQYF.